The 18 T cell receptor beta chains below come from one sample, sequenced in a study of blood T cell repertoires in COVID-19. Profiling relied on immunoSEQ multiplex PCR, and the TCRdb table lists in-frame clones only, not all of them. The sample holds 240,000 or so clones; 70% to 90% are singletons and the top ten take roughly 5.8%. What was sequenced was peripheral blood. All receptors derive from a man aged 60 to 69 with acute or convalescent COVID-19.

The V call is TRBV6-5, the J call TRBJ1-1; D is perhaps TRBD1 (5 bases). From germline, CDR1 is MNHEY and CDR2 SVGAGI. The CDR3 sequence is 14 residues long. V gave up 0 bases and J gave up 11 bases, with 16 bases separating them. The CDR3 region is CASSYSTGTRRAFF. The CDR3, as DNA: TGTGCCAGCAGTTACTCGACGGGGACTCGAAGGGCTTTCTTT.

The V gene is TRBV9, the J gene TRBJ1-1, with 8 bases identical to TRBD1. The J segment lost 5 bases and the V segment lost 0 bases, leaving 3 bases of the junction unmatched. The CDR3 is 14 residues long. From germline, CDR1 is SGDLS and CDR2 YYNGEE. The CDR3 is CASSVEQGGTEAFF. CDR3 nucleotides: TGTGCCAGCAGCGTAGAACAGGGGGGGACTGAAGCTTTCTTT.

This chain connects TRBV2 to TRBJ2-4, with a weak D call TRBD2 (6 bases). The V end was cut by 1 base, the J end by 7 bases, with 11 bases between. This CDR3 is 14 amino acids long. Germline V gene lookup returns CDR1 SNHLY and CDR2 FYNNEI. The DNA for the CDR3 is TGTGCCAGCAGTGAAGAGGAACTAGCTAACATTCAGTACTTC. Translation: CASSEEELANIQYF.

The gene calls are TRBV10-3 and TRBJ1-3; D is unresolved. Trimming pared 0 bases from V and 0 bases from J, leaving 9 bases between. The CDR3 spans 16 residues. From germline, CDR1 is ENHRY and CDR2 SYGVKD. CDR3 sequence reads: CAISESGRGSGNTIYF. CDR3 bases: TGTGCCATCAGTGAGTCAGGACGGGGCTCTGGAAACACCATATATTTT.

This clone showed up just a few times. The V gene is TRBV5-1, the J gene TRBJ2-2, with TRBD1 identical over 8 bases. Trimming took 0 bases from V and 5 from J; bases not matched to a gene: 6. This CDR3 contains 16 residues. CDR1 and CDR2 from the germline V gene are SGHRS and YFSETQ. CDR3 region: CASSLDPRGLTGELFF. The CDR3 DNA reads as TGCGCCAGCAGCTTGGATCCCAGGGGGCTTACCGGGGAGCTGTTTTTT. The whole variable domain, remainder taken from reference TRBV5-1 and TRBJ2-2, is KAGVTQTPRYLIKTRGQQVTLSCSPISGHRSVSWYQQTPGQGLQFLFEYFSETQRNKGNFPGRFSGRQFSNSRSEMNVSTLELGDSALYLCASSLDPRGLTGELFFGEGSRLTVL.

This clone was counted between two and nine times. The rearrangement uses TRBV5-5 and TRBJ2-1; TRBD2 aligns across 12 bases. The germline CDR1 and CDR2 sequences are SGHKS and YYEKEE (reference sequence). The CDR3 has 16 amino acids. J was trimmed by 7 bases and V by 0 bases; bases with no gene match: 5. The CDR3 loop is CASSLAALAGGNEQFF. The CDR3 DNA reads TGTGCCAGCAGCTTGGCCGCACTAGCGGGAGGAAATGAGCAGTTCTTC.

This chain connects TRBV11-3 to TRBJ1-1; 9 nucleotides line up with TRBD1. V dropped 7 bases and J dropped 5; count of bases not matched to a gene: 8. Germline V gene data show CDR1 as SGHNT and CDR2 as YENEEA. The CDR3 is made up of 14 amino acids. The CDR3, as DNA: TGTGCCAGCACCTTGACAGGGGGACGTACTGAAGCTTTCTTT. It is translated as CASTLTGGRTEAFF. Complete variable domain (other parts from reference TRBV11-3 and TRBJ1-1): EAGVVQSPRYKIIEKKQPVAFWCNPISGHNTLYWYLQNLGQGPELLIRYENEEAVDDSQLPKDRFSAERLKGVDSTLKIQPAELGDSAVYLCASTLTGGRTEAFFGQGTRLTVV.

V is TRBV6-5 and J is TRBJ1-2, with TRBD1 matching over 9 bases. CDR1 is MNHEY, CDR2 SVGAGI, per germline. The CDR3 is made up of 14 amino acids. J lost 8 bases, V lost 2 bases, and 6 bases had no gene match. CDR3 protein: CASSYKGQGDGYTF. The CDR3 DNA reads TGTGCCAGCAGTTACAAGGGACAGGGAGACGGCTACACCTTC.

The chain uses TRBV5-1 and TRBJ2-1; D ambiguous. Looked up from germline, CDR1 is SGHRS and CDR2 is YFSETQ. Trimming left V 2 bases short and J 0 bases short, with 6 bases between. The CDR3 is 14 amino acids. Written as DNA, the CDR3 is TGCGCCAGCAGCTTACCGAGCTCCTACAATGAGCAGTTCTTC. Translation: CASSLPSSYNEQFF.

With regard to this clone: Mismatch with germline at one junction end may stem from a read error. The chain employs TRBV12-3 or TRBV12-4 and TRBJ2-3; maybe TRBD1 (7 bases). This CDR3 comprises 10 residues. The CDR3 is CASSEGTADF. The DNA for the CDR3 is TGTGCCAGCTCGGAGGGGACAGCAGATTTT.

The chain is built from TRBV7-6 and TRBJ1-1, with TRBD1 as a possible D gene (5 bases). Trimming cost V 1 base and J 1 base, with 19 bases left between them. The CDR3 covers 18 residues. Per germline, CDR1 SGHVS and CDR2 FNYEAQ. The CDR3, as DNA: TGTGCCAGCAGCTTAGAAAGGCCAGGGAGGTTGGCGAACACTGAAGCTTTCTTT. Its protein is CASSLERPGRLANTEAFF.

The CDR3 DNA reads TGCAGCGTTGGATACAGGGGCTCCTTGAACACTGAAGCTTTCTTT. Translating gives CSVGYRGSLNTEAFF. The chain couples TRBV29-1 to TRBJ1-1, with 7 bases matching TRBD1. This CDR3 has 15 amino acids. J was trimmed by 0 bases and V by 4 bases; bases with no gene match: 8. CDR1 and CDR2 from the germline V gene are SQVTM and ANQGSEA.

The J gene is TRBJ1-5, the V gene TRBV28; tentative D call: TRBD1 (5 bases). V gave up 6 bases and J gave up 0 bases, with 12 bases separating them. CDR1 and CDR2 (germline): MDHEN, SYDVKM. This CDR3 has 15 residues. CDR3 region: CASRNQGYSNQPQHF. The CDR3 coding sequence is TGTGCCAGCAGAAATCAGGGATATAGCAATCAGCCCCAGCATTTT.

The chain combines TRBV9 with TRBJ2-2, with D possibly TRBD2 on 5 matching bases. Germline values: CDR1 SGDLS, CDR2 YYNGEE. The CDR3 covers 14 residues. V was pared by 4 bases and J by 6 bases, with 13 bases between. The CDR3 region is CASSPQPGSGELFF. The DNA of the CDR3 is TGTGCCAGCAGCCCCCAACCGGGGTCCGGGGAGCTGTTTTTT. The full variable domain, with the rest looked up from reference TRBV9 and TRBJ2-2, is DSGVTQTPKHLITATGQRVTLRCSPRSGDLSVYWYQQSLDQGLQFLIQYYNGEERAKGNILERFSAQQFPDLHSELNLSSLELGDSALYFCASSPQPGSGELFFGEGSRLTVL.

V gene TRBV11-3 combines with J gene TRBJ2-7; TRBD1 might be the D (6 bases). Germline values: CDR1 SGHNT, CDR2 YENEEA. Trimming left V 5 bases short and J 5 bases short, with 22 bases between. The CDR3 runs to 16 residues. CDR3 DNA sequence: TGTGCCAGCAGCCGCCCGACAGGAGACAAAGTCCACGAGCAGTACTTC. Translating it yields CASSRPTGDKVHEQYF.

The chain combines TRBV6-5 with TRBJ1-6; D gene unclear. Germline CDR1 MNHEY, CDR2 SVGAGI. The CDR3 consists of 15 residues. V was clipped by 10 bases and J by 4 bases, with 17 bases between them. CDR3 region: CATSREGGYNSPLHF. The CDR3, as DNA: TGTGCCACATCCCGGGAGGGTGGGTATAATTCACCCCTCCACTTT.

The chain couples TRBV4-3 to TRBJ1-3; 9 positions match TRBD1. The germline V gene encodes CDR1 LGHNA and CDR2 YSLEER. V trimming: 1 base; J trimming: 2 bases; junction bases outside the gene matches: 6. The CDR3 covers 17 residues. This CDR3 is CASSQVYRGLAGNTIYF. For the CDR3, the DNA is TGCGCCAGCAGCCAAGTATACAGGGGGCTGGCTGGAAACACCATATATTTT.

The V gene is TRBV12-3 or TRBV12-4, the J gene TRBJ1-1, with 8 bases lining up with TRBD1. The CDR3 is 13 residues long. The V gene end was trimmed by 6 bases and the J gene end by 4 bases; junction bases not matched to a gene: 4. The CDR3 is CASSFQGATEAFF. The CDR3 nucleotides are TGTGCCAGCAGCTTTCAGGGGGCCACTGAAGCTTTCTTT.